This TCR beta chain was obtained from a study of OX40 agonist ivuxolimab in advanced cancers. The CDR3 spans 15 residues. Trimming left V 0 bases short and J 4 bases short, with 12 bases between. CDR1 and CDR2 (germline): LNHNV, YYDKDF (reference sequence). Profiling relied on immunoSEQ multiplex PCR, and the TCRdb table lists in-frame clones only, not all of them. Among some 84,000 clones, about 90% were seen once, and the ten largest hold about 9.4%. The V call is TRBV15, the J call TRBJ1-1; D not resolved. The source was CD4+ or CD8+ T cells sorted from blood, collected in a trial of the OX40 agonist ivuxolimab. The receptor was isolated from an adult with an advanced solid tumor such as melanoma, head and neck, liver or kidney cancer. As DNA, the CDR3 is TGTGCCACCAGCAGAGACGCGTGGGGTAGCACTGAAGCTTTCTTT. It specifies CATSRDAWGSTEAFF.